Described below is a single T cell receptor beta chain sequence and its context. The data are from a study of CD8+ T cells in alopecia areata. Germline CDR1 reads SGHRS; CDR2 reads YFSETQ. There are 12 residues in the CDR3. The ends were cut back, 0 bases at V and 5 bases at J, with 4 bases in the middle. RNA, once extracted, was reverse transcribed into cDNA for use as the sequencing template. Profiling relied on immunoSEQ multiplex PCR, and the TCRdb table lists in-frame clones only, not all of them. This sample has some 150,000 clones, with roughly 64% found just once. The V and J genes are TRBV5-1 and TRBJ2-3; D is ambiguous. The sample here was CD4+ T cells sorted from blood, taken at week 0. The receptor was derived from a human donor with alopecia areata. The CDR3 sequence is CASSLAQDTQYF. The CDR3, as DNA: TGCGCCAGCAGCTTGGCCCAAGATACGCAGTATTTT.